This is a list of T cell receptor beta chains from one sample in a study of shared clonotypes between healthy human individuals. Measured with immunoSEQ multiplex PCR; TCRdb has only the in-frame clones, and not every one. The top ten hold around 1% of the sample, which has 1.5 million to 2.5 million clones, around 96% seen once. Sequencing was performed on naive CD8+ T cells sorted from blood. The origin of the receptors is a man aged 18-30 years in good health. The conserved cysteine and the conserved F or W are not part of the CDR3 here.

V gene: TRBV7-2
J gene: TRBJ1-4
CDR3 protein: ASSLQGEGTNEKLF

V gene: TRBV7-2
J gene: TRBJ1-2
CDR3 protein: ASSYPTLEANYGYT

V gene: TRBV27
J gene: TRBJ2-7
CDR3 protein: ASSLKDDYYEQY

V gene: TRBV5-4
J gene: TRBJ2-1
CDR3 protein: ASSRGTSGSWNDNEQF

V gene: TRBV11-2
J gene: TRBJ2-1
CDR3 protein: ASSLAGAGGYPYNEQF

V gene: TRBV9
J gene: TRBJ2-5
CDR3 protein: ASNLGLAGETQY

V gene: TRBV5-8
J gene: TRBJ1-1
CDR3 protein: ASSLEGHPGSTEAF

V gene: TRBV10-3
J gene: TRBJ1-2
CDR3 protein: AMGDRGPEGYT

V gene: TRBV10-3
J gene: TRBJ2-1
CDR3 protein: AIRGDTSDSYNEQF

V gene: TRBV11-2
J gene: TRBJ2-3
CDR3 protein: ASSLDFWPPDTQY